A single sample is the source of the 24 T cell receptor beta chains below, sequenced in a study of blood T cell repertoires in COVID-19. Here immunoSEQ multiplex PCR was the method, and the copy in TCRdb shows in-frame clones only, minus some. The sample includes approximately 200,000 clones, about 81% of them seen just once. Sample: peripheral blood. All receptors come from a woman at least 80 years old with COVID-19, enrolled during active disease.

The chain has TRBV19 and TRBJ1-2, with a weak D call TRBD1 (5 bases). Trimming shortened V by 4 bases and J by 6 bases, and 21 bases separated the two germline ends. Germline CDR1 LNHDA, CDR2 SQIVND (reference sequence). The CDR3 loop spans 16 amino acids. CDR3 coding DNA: TGTGCCAGTAGTAAGAGGGGAGGAGGGAGGAACGATGGCTACACCTTC. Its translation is CASSKRGGGRNDGYTF.

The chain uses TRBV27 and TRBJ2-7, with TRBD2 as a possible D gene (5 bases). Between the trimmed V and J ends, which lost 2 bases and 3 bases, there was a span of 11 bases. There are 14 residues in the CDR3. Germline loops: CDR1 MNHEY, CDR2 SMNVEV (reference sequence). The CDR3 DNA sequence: TGTGCCAGCAGTTTAGGGGAGCTAGGCTACGAGCAGTACTTC. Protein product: CASSLGELGYEQYF.

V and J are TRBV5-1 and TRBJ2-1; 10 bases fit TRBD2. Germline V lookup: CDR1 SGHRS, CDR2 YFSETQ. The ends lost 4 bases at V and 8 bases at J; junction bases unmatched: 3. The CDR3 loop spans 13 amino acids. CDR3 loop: CASSPSGSDEQFF. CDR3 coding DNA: TGCGCCAGCAGCCCTAGCGGGAGCGATGAGCAGTTCTTC. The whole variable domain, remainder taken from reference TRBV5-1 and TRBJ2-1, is KAGVTQTPRYLIKTRGQQVTLSCSPISGHRSVSWYQQTPGQGLQFLFEYFSETQRNKGNFPGRFSGRQFSNSRSEMNVSTLELGDSALYLCASSPSGSDEQFFGPGTRLTVL.

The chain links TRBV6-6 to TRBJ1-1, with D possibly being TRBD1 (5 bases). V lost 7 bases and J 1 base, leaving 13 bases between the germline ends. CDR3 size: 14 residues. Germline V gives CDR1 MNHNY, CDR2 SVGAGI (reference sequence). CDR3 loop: CASTSGARNTEAFF. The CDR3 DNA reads TGTGCCAGCACCAGCGGGGCGAGGAACACTGAAGCTTTCTTT.

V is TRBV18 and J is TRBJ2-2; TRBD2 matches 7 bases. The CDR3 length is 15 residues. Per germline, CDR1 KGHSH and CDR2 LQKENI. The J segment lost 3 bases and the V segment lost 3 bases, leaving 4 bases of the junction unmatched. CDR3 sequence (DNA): TGTGCCAGCTCACCGAGCGGGACCTACACCGGGGAGCTGTTTTTT. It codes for CASSPSGTYTGELFF. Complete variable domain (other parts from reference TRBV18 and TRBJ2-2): NAGVMQNPRHLVRRRGQEARLRCSPMKGHSHVYWYRQLPEEGLKFMVYLQKENIIDESGMPKERFSAEFPKEGPSILRIQQVVRGDSAAYFCASSPSGTYTGELFFGEGSRLTVL.

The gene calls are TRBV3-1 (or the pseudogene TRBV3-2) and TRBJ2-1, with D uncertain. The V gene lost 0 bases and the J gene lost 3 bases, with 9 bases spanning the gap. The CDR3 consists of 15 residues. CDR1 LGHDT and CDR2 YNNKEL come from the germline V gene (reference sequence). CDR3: CASSQDEEVYNEQFF. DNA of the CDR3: TGTGCCAGCAGCCAAGATGAGGAAGTCTACAATGAGCAGTTCTTC.

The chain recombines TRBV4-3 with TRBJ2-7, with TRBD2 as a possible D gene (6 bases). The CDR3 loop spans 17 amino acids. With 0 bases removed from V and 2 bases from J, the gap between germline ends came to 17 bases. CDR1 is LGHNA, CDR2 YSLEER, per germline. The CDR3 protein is CASSQDFSLRGTYEQYF. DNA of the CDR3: TGCGCCAGCAGCCAAGATTTCTCCTTGCGGGGCACCTACGAGCAGTACTTC.

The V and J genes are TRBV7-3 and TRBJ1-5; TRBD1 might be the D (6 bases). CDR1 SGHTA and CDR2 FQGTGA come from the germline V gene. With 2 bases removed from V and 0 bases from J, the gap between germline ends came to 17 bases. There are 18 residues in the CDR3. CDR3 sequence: CASSLLIDRFYSNQPQHF. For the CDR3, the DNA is TGTGCCAGCAGCTTATTAATCGACAGGTTCTATAGCAATCAGCCCCAGCATTTT.

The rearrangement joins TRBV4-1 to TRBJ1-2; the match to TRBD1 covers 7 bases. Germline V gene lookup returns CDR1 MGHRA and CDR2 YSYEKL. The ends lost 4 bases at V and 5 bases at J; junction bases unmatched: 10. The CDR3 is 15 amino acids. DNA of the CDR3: TGCGCCAGCAGCCCAACCGGGACAGCGAGATATGGCTACACCTTC. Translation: CASSPTGTARYGYTF.

This CDR3 is CASSTRGGTGVSYEQYF. The CDR3 coding sequence is TGTGCCAGCAGCACCAGAGGGGGGACAGGGGTTTCCTACGAGCAGTACTTC. The rearrangement links TRBV21-1 to TRBJ2-7; TRBD1, the table's D call, was not compared with the DNA. TRBV21-1 represents a pseudogene. This CDR3 is 17 amino acids long.

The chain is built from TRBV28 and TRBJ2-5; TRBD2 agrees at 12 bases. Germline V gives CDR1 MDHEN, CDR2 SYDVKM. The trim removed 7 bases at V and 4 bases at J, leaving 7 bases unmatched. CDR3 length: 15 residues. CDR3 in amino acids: CASNLAGGPGETQYF. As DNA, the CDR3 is TGTGCCAGCAATCTAGCGGGAGGGCCGGGAGAGACCCAGTACTTC.

The DNA of the CDR3 is TGTGCCAGCCGGGGACTTAGTGTCGGCGAGCAGTACTTC. Encoded protein: CASRGLSVGEQYF. V is TRBV10-3 and J is TRBJ2-7; perhaps TRBD2 as D (6 bases). Trimming cost V 10 bases and J 6 bases, with 19 bases left between them. The CDR3 covers 13 residues. CDR1 and CDR2 (germline): ENHRY, SYGVKD.

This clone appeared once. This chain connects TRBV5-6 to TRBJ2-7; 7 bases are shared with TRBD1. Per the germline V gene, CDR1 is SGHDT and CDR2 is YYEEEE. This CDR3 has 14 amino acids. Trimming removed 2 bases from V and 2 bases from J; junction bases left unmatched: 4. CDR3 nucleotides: TGTGCCAGCAGCTTAACCGGGACAGCCTACGAGCAGTACTTC. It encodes CASSLTGTAYEQYF.

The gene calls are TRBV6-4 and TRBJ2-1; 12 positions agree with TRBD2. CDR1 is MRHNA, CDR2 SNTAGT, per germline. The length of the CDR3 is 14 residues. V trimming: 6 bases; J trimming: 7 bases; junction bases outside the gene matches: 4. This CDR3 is CASRLAGGSNEQFF. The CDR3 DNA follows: TGTGCCAGCAGGCTAGCGGGGGGGTCGAATGAGCAGTTCTTC.

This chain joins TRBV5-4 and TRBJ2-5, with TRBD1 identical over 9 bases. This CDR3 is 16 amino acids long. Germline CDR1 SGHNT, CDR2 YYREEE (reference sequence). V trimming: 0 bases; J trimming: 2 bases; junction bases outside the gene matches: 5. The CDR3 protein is CASSLGGQGPQETQYF. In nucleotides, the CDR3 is TGTGCCAGCAGCTTGGGTGGACAGGGGCCTCAAGAGACCCAGTACTTC.

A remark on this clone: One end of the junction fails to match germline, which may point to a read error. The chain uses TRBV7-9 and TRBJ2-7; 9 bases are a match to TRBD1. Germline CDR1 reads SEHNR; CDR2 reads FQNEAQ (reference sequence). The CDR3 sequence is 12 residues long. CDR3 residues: CASSTGTGFKDF. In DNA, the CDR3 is TGTGCCAGCAGCACCGGGACAGGGTTTAAGGACTTC.

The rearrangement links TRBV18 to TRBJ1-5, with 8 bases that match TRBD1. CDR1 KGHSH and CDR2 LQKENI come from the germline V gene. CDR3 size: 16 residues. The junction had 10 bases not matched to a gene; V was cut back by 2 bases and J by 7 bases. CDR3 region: CASSPETQGAGQPQHF. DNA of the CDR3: TGTGCCAGCTCACCAGAGACGCAGGGGGCAGGACAGCCCCAGCATTTT.

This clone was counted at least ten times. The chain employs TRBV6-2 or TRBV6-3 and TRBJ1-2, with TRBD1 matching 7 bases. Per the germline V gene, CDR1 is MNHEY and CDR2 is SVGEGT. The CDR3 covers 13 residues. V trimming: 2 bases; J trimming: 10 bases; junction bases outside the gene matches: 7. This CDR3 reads CASSYPPGGYYTF. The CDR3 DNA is TGTGCCAGCAGTTACCCGCCAGGGGGGTACTACACCTTC.

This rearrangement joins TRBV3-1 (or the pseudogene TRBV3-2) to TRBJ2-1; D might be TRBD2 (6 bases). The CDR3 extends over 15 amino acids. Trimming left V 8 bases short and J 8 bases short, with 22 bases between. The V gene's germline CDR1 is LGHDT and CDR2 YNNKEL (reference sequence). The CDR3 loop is CASSSGTSGYYEQFF. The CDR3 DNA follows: TGTGCCAGCTCCTCGGGGACTTCGGGATATTATGAGCAGTTCTTC.

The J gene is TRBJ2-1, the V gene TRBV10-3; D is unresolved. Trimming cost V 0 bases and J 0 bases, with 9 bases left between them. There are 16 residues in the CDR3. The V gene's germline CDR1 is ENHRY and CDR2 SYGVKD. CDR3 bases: TGTGCCATCAGTGAGTCGATCGGTAGCTCCTACAATGAGCAGTTCTTC. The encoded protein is CAISESIGSSYNEQFF.

This CDR3 is CASGPPGHSNQPQHF. The CDR3 nucleotides are TGTGCTAGTGGACCGCCGGGACATAGCAATCAGCCCCAGCATTTT. The rearrangement uses TRBV12-5 and TRBJ1-5; TRBD1 is a possible D gene (6 bases). CDR1 and CDR2 (germline): LGHNT, FRNRAP. V dropped 6 bases and J dropped 0 bases, with 12 bases sitting between them. The CDR3 spans 15 residues.

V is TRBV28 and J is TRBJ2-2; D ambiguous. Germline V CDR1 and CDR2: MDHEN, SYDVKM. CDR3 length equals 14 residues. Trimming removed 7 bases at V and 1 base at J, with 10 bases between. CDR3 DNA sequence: TGTGCCAGCATGGGCGATCTGAACACCGGGGAGCTGTTTTTT. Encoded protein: CASMGDLNTGELFF. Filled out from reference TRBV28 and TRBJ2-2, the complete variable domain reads DVKVTQSSRYLVKRTGEKVFLECVQDMDHENMFWYRQDPGLGLRLIYFSYDVKMKEKGDIPEGYSVSREKKERFSLILESASTNQTSMYLCASMGDLNTGELFFGEGSRLTVL.

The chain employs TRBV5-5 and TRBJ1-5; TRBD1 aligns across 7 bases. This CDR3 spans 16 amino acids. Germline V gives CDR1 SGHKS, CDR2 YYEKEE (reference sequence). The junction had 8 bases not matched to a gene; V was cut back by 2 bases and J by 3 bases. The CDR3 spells CASSFSPGQFNQPQHF. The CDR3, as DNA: TGTGCCAGCAGCTTTTCCCCGGGACAGTTCAATCAGCCCCAGCATTTT.

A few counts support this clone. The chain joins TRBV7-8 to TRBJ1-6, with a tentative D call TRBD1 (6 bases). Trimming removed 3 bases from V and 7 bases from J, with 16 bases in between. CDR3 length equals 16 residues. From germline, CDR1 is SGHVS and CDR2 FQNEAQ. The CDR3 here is CASSFPQGFGNSPLHF. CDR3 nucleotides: TGTGCCAGCAGCTTCCCACAGGGTTTTGGGAATTCACCCCTCCACTTT.